This paragraph reports one TCR beta chain. The junction had 6 bases not matched to a gene; V was cut back by 5 bases and J by 2 bases. Germline-derived CDR1 and CDR2 are LNHNV and YYDKDF (reference sequence). This CDR3 spans 14 amino acids. The source of the sample is a study of blood T cell repertoires in COVID-19. The authors' processing: Reference gene primer amplification yielded estimated nucleated cell counts. The data were produced by immunoSEQ multiplex PCR, yet TCRdb's version contains in-frame clones alone and is incomplete. V, J and clone size derive from that table, while D and trimming were established from the DNA sequence. The table has 110,000 or so clones, roughly 90% seen once.

The source is a human donor in a cohort sampled during active COVID-19. The sample comprised peripheral blood. The chain links TRBV15 to TRBJ2-7, with 7 bases identical to TRBD1. CDR3 coding DNA: TGTGCCACCAGCGGCCCGGGACAGCCCTACGAGCAGTACTTC. Residues: CATSGPGQPYEQYF.